These 28 T cell receptor beta chains came from one sample sequenced in a study of Ad26.COV2.S vaccination and SARS-CoV-2 variants. Here immunoSEQ multiplex PCR was the method, and the copy in TCRdb shows in-frame clones only, minus some. The sample contains roughly 700,000 clones, 70% to 90% of which appear only once. Regarding treatment: some 20 received Ad26.COV2.S at low or high dose, single or two shots; 5 received placebo; per-sample allocation not given. Material that was analyzed had been drawn on day 63 after the first vaccine or placebo injection. This sample comprised peripheral blood, obtained in a trial of Ad26.COV2.S vaccine versus placebo. All receptors come from a person between 18 and 65 years old who received the Ad26.COV2.S COVID-19 vaccine or a placebo.

The V and J genes are TRBV4-2 and TRBJ2-7; perhaps TRBD1 as D (6 bases). Trimming removed 0 bases from V and 8 bases from J, with 29 bases in between. There are 19 residues in the CDR3. Per the germline V gene, CDR1 is LGHNA and CDR2 is YNFKEQ. The CDR3 region has the DNA TGTGCCAGCAGCCAAGATTGGTCGCCAGGGGCAGCTACCTACGTTAAGCAGTACTTC. Translated: CASSQDWSPGAATYVKQYF.

V is TRBV19 and J is TRBJ1-1, with D possibly TRBD1 on 5 matching bases. The V and J ends lost 2 bases and 1 base respectively, with 14 bases between them. From germline, CDR1 is LNHDA and CDR2 SQIVND (reference sequence). The CDR3 runs to 16 residues. Written as DNA, the CDR3 is TGTGCCAGTAGTATATGGGCAGGGACGAGGAACACTGAAGCTTTCTTT. The encoded protein is CASSIWAGTRNTEAFF.

V and J are TRBV18 and TRBJ1-2; D not certain. The CDR3 consists of 15 residues. V shed 0 bases and J shed 2 bases, with 10 bases lying between them. The germline V gene encodes CDR1 KGHSH and CDR2 LQKENI. The CDR3 loop reads CASSPPGGWNYGYTF. The CDR3 DNA reads TGTGCCAGCTCACCACCGGGTGGATGGAACTATGGCTACACCTTC. Full variable domain (remainder filled in from reference TRBV18 and TRBJ1-2): NAGVMQNPRHLVRRRGQEARLRCSPMKGHSHVYWYRQLPEEGLKFMVYLQKENIIDESGMPKERFSAEFPKEGPSILRIQQVVRGDSAAYFCASSPPGGWNYGYTFGSGTRLTVV.

This chain links TRBV9 with TRBJ1-5; no clear D gene. CDR1 SGDLS and CDR2 YYNGEE come from the germline V gene. The CDR3 has 14 residues. V dropped 4 bases and J dropped 7 bases, with 15 bases sitting between them. The CDR3 protein is CASSPMVSGQPQHF. CDR3 sequence (DNA): TGTGCCAGCAGCCCTATGGTGTCCGGCCAGCCCCAGCATTTT. Full variable domain (missing parts from reference TRBV9 and TRBJ1-5): DSGVTQTPKHLITATGQRVTLRCSPRSGDLSVYWYQQSLDQGLQFLIQYYNGEERAKGNILERFSAQQFPDLHSELNLSSLELGDSALYFCASSPMVSGQPQHFGDGTRLSIL.

The chain employs TRBV7-2 and TRBJ1-2, with TRBD1 as a possible D gene (5 bases). The CDR3 consists of 17 residues. V lost 1 base to trimming and J lost 4 bases, with 19 bases between them. Germline CDR1 is SGHTA and CDR2 is FQGNSA. CDR3 coding DNA: TGTGCCAGCAGCTTAGGCCCTTTGACAGCTTCCTCCTATGGCTACACCTTC. It specifies CASSLGPLTASSYGYTF.

Of note for this clone: Additional DNA sequences in this sample encode the identical CDR3. The V call is TRBV11-2, the J call TRBJ2-7, with 12 nucleotides matching TRBD2. Trimming cost V 5 bases and J 3 bases; bases outside gene matches: 2. The germline CDR1 and CDR2 sequences are SGHAT and FQNNGV. This CDR3 has 14 residues. The CDR3 sequence is CASSPTSGSYEQYF. The DNA for the CDR3 is TGTGCCAGCAGCCCGACTAGCGGGAGCTACGAGCAGTACTTC.

The CDR3 DNA follows: TGTGCCAGCAGCTGGGGACAGGGGCGGGGCTACACCTTC. It specifies CASSWGQGRGYTF. The gene calls are TRBV5-4 and TRBJ1-2; 10 nucleotides agree with TRBD1. Germline CDR1 and CDR2: SGHNT and YYREEE (reference sequence). Germline trimming cut 3 bases from V and 8 bases from J; bases unmatched to any gene: 4. The length of the CDR3 is 13 residues.

Here the CDR3 reads CASSPTRGDQPQHF. CDR3 DNA: TGTGCCAGCTCACCCACGCGAGGGGATCAGCCCCAGCATTTT. This chain joins TRBV18 and TRBJ1-5, with a possible D match to TRBD1 (5 bases). The CDR3 contains 14 residues. V gave up 3 bases and J gave up 5 bases, with 11 bases separating them. Germline loops: CDR1 KGHSH, CDR2 LQKENI. The full variable domain, rest sourced from reference TRBV18 and TRBJ1-5, is NAGVMQNPRHLVRRRGQEARLRCSPMKGHSHVYWYRQLPEEGLKFMVYLQKENIIDESGMPKERFSAEFPKEGPSILRIQQVVRGDSAAYFCASSPTRGDQPQHFGDGTRLSIL.

This clone was seen a single time. The V call is TRBV12-3 or TRBV12-4, the J call TRBJ1-2, with D hard to call. This CDR3 region has 12 residues. Deletions cut 3 bases from V and 10 bases from J, with 12 bases between. CDR3 in DNA: TGTGCCAGCAGTTTTTCCAGGAGCGACTACACCTTC. This translates into CASSFSRSDYTF.

The rearrangement joins TRBV19 to TRBJ1-5, with 7 positions matching TRBD1. After removal of 0 bases from V and 3 bases from J, the junction contained 2 bases not matched to a gene. The germline V gene encodes CDR1 LNHDA and CDR2 SQIVND (reference sequence). The CDR3 loop spans 15 amino acids. CDR3 nucleotide sequence: TGTGCCAGTAGTATAGAACAGGGGCCCAATCAGCCCCAGCATTTT. Protein sequence: CASSIEQGPNQPQHF.

The chain couples TRBV6-2 or TRBV6-3 to TRBJ1-5; the D is unclear. V lost 0 bases to trimming and J lost 5 bases, with 8 bases between them. This CDR3 region has 14 residues. CDR1 is MNHEY and CDR2 is SVGEGT in the germline V gene. CDR3 region: CASSYSAFHQPQHF. CDR3 bases: TGTGCCAGCAGTTACTCAGCCTTTCATCAGCCCCAGCATTTT.

This clone was detected ten times or more. V and J are TRBV2 and TRBJ1-1; TRBD1 matches 11 bases. Trimming at V came to 4 bases and at J to 5 bases, leaving 6 bases not matched to a gene. The CDR3 covers 15 residues. Germline CDR1 SNHLY, CDR2 FYNNEI. The CDR3 reads CASSARTGGGTEAFF. In DNA, the CDR3 is TGTGCCAGCAGTGCGAGGACAGGGGGCGGAACTGAAGCTTTCTTT.

The rearrangement uses TRBV18 and TRBJ1-2; TRBD1 is a possible D gene (6 bases). This CDR3 has 14 residues. Germline V CDR1 and CDR2: KGHSH, LQKENI. Trimming took 3 bases from V and 8 from J, leaving 16 bases between them. This CDR3 reads CASSPSGAPDGYTF. For the CDR3, the DNA is TGTGCCAGCTCACCTTCAGGGGCCCCTGACGGCTACACCTTC.

The genes are TRBV5-8 and TRBJ2-7; D is possibly TRBD1 (6 bases). V was cut by 4 bases and J by 3 bases, with 11 bases left in between. The germline V gene has CDR1 SGHTS and CDR2 YDEGEE. This CDR3 spans 13 amino acids. DNA of the CDR3: TGTGCCAGCAGCCGGGCAGGGGACTACGAGCAGTACTTC. This gives the protein CASSRAGDYEQYF. Full variable domain (outside the CDR3, taken from reference TRBV5-8 and TRBJ2-7): EAGVTQSPTHLIKTRGQQATLRCSPISGHTSVYWYQQALGLGLQFLLWYDEGEERNRGNFPPRFSGRQFPNYSSELNVNALELEDSALYLCASSRAGDYEQYFGPGTRLTVT.

The chain combines TRBV7-9 with TRBJ1-1; weak D call: TRBD1 (6 bases). The CDR3 is 16 residues long. CDR1 SEHNR and CDR2 FQNEAQ come from the germline V gene (reference sequence). V gave up 5 bases and J gave up 4 bases, with 20 bases separating them. CDR3 nucleotides: TGTGCCAGCAGCCTATACCGAACAGGGCTAGGCACTGAAGCTTTCTTT. Translated, it gives CASSLYRTGLGTEAFF.

This chain connects TRBV14 to TRBJ2-1; perhaps TRBD1 as D (6 bases). This CDR3 has 17 amino acids. Germline V gives CDR1 SGHDN, CDR2 FVKESK. V lost 2 bases to trimming and J lost 5 bases, with 19 bases between them. The CDR3 reads CASSQLSGTWWNNEQFF. CDR3 sequence (DNA): TGTGCCAGCAGCCAACTTTCAGGGACATGGTGGAACAATGAGCAGTTCTTC.

The chain has TRBV7-9 and TRBJ1-4; the match to TRBD1 covers 9 bases. Looked up from germline, CDR1 is SEHNR and CDR2 is FQNEAQ (reference sequence). Trimming took 6 bases from V and 8 from J; bases not matched to a gene: 13. This CDR3 comprises 16 residues. The CDR3 is CASSHLGGQGEEKLFF. In DNA form, the CDR3 reads TGTGCCAGCAGTCACCTGGGGGGACAGGGAGAGGAAAAACTGTTTTTT.

The chain has TRBV2 and TRBJ1-2; tentatively, D is TRBD1 (5 bases). Germline V gives CDR1 SNHLY, CDR2 FYNNEI. Trimming took off 0 bases at V and 7 bases at J, with 6 bases between the two ends. The length of the CDR3 is 12 residues. CDR3 sequence: CASSEAGGGYTF. In DNA, the CDR3 is TGTGCCAGCAGTGAAGCGGGGGGTGGCTACACCTTC. The whole variable domain, remainder taken from reference TRBV2 and TRBJ1-2, is EPEVTQTPSHQVTQMGQEVILRCVPISNHLYFYWYRQILGQKVEFLVSFYNNEISEKSEIFDDQFSVERPDGSNFTLKIRSTKLEDSAMYFCASSEAGGGYTFGSGTRLTVV.

The rearrangement joins TRBV5-1 to TRBJ1-1, with D hard to call. Germline lookup yields CDR1 SGHRS and CDR2 YFSETQ. This CDR3 is 13 amino acids long. Trimming pared 2 bases from V and 3 bases from J, leaving 8 bases between. The CDR3 region is CASSFGRDTEAFF. CDR3 DNA sequence: TGCGCCAGCAGCTTCGGGCGGGACACTGAAGCTTTCTTT.

V gene TRBV12-5 combines with J gene TRBJ1-4, with TRBD1 matching 8 bases. This CDR3 comprises 17 residues. Germline CDR1 reads LGHNT; CDR2 reads FRNRAP. After removal of 6 bases from V and 7 bases from J, the junction contained 16 bases not matched to a gene. CDR3 region: CASGMGGNRQGSEKLFF. DNA for the CDR3: TGTGCTAGTGGCATGGGGGGGAATAGACAGGGGAGTGAAAAACTGTTTTTT.

The chain carries TRBV7-9 and TRBJ1-2; D perhaps matches TRBD1 (5 bases). The germline V gene encodes CDR1 SEHNR and CDR2 FQNEAQ (reference sequence). V lost 3 bases and J 6 bases, leaving 11 bases between the germline ends. CDR3 length equals 13 residues. The CDR3 bases are TGTGCCAGCAGCTTTAGCGGGACGGATGGCTACACCTTC. The encoded protein is CASSFSGTDGYTF.

This clone was counted a single time. The chain links TRBV6-6 to TRBJ2-7; tentatively, D is TRBD2 (5 bases). The germline V and J ends were trimmed by 6 bases and 6 bases, with 9 bases remaining between them. Germline V gene sequence: CDR1 MNHNY, CDR2 SVGAGI (reference sequence). The CDR3 has 11 residues. In DNA form, the CDR3 reads TGTGCCAGCAGCCTAGCCGCCGAGCAGTACTTC. It yields the protein CASSLAAEQYF.

V and J are TRBV5-1 and TRBJ2-2; the match to TRBD2 covers 13 bases. V gave up 2 bases and J gave up 6 bases; unmatched junction bases: 4. CDR3 length: 16 residues. Germline V lookup: CDR1 SGHRS, CDR2 YFSETQ. The CDR3, as DNA: TGCGCCAGCAGCTTCCCGACTAGCGGGGGGTCCGGGGAGCTGTTTTTT. It codes for CASSFPTSGGSGELFF.

The rearrangement links TRBV18 to TRBJ2-5, with D tentatively TRBD1 (6 bases). Per germline, CDR1 KGHSH and CDR2 LQKENI. This CDR3 contains 15 residues. V was shortened by 3 bases and J by 4 bases, with 15 bases between the two germline ends. As DNA, the CDR3 is TGTGCCAGCTCACCCCCCGGGACATTAGGAGAGACCCAGTACTTC. Its translation: CASSPPGTLGETQYF.

The rearrangement links TRBV25-1 to TRBJ1-2, with D perhaps TRBD1 (5 bases). Germline CDR1 is MGHDK and CDR2 is SYGVNS. Deletions cut 0 bases from V and 8 bases from J, with 10 bases between. The CDR3 length is 13 residues. The CDR3 nucleotides are TGTGCCAGCAGTGAATACGGAGGGGACGGCTACACCTTC. Its translation: CASSEYGGDGYTF.

The rearrangement links TRBV19 to TRBJ1-2; 7 bases are shared with TRBD1. This CDR3 has 16 amino acids. J was trimmed by 0 bases and V by 5 bases; bases with no gene match: 9. Germline-derived CDR1 and CDR2 are LNHDA and SQIVND (reference sequence). The CDR3 reads CASSATGTVANYGYTF. The CDR3 DNA sequence: TGTGCCAGTAGTGCCACCGGGACAGTGGCTAACTATGGCTACACCTTC.

Remarks on this clone: At the DNA level, this CDR3 is encoded by other sequences in the same sample as well. The J gene is TRBJ2-5, the V gene TRBV3-1 (or the pseudogene TRBV3-2); possible D gene TRBD2, 6 bases. Germline V lookup: CDR1 LGHDT, CDR2 YNNKEL (reference sequence). The ends were cut back, 1 base at V and 5 bases at J, with 11 bases in the middle. CDR3 length: 14 amino acids. CDR3 sequence: CASSQGVGGETQYF. Written as DNA, the CDR3 is TGTGCCAGCAGCCAAGGGGTAGGAGGGGAGACCCAGTACTTC.

The V call is TRBV27, the J call TRBJ2-7, with TRBD1 as a possible D gene (6 bases). This CDR3 has 14 residues. V dropped 8 bases and J dropped 2 bases, with 16 bases sitting between them. The germline V gene has CDR1 MNHEY and CDR2 SMNVEV (reference sequence). CDR3 in amino acids: CASRAAGEPYEQYF. The DNA for the CDR3 is TGTGCCAGCCGTGCGGCAGGGGAGCCCTACGAGCAGTACTTC.